This TCR beta chain derives from a study of T cell responses to AZD1222 COVID-19 vaccine. Study-level findings and limits: Clonal diversity may have been underestimated, and the donors were mostly white British, with more females than males.

Repertoires were generated with immunoSEQ multiplex PCR, while TCRdb's copy carries only in-frame clones and drops some. The table shows more than 140,000 clones, with approximately 90% occurring only once. Points on this clone: Antigen specificity is unknown.

The CDR3 consists of 14 residues. Trimming took off 5 bases at V and 1 base at J, with 11 bases between the two ends. Germline V gene sequence: CDR1 LNHDA, CDR2 SQIVND (reference sequence). The sequence was obtained from an adult in good health. Sequencing was performed on peripheral blood, taken on day 0 of AZD1222 vaccination. V usage is TRBV19 and J usage is TRBJ1-1; possible D gene TRBD1, 5 bases. DNA of the CDR3: TGTGCCAGTAGTTTGCCTGGGGGGAACACTGAAGCTTTCTTT. Residues: CASSLPGGNTEAFF.